Following are 2 T cell receptor beta chains from one sample sequenced in a study of T cell changes during pregnancy in multiple sclerosis. Assay: immunoSEQ multiplex PCR; the TCRdb copy retains only in-frame clones and omits some. Of 78,000 or so clones listed, about 90% are singletons. The source material was CD4+ T cells from peripheral blood mononuclear cells, sampled before pregnancy. Receptors were obtained from a female donor with multiple sclerosis, enrolled in a pregnancy study.

The chain combines TRBV15 with TRBJ2-7, with unresolved D. Germline CDR1 is LNHNV and CDR2 is YYDKDF (reference sequence). V dropped 0 bases and J dropped 4 bases, with 10 bases sitting between them. CDR3 length: 14 amino acids. The CDR3 DNA reads as TGTGCCACCAGCAGAGATCTCCCCGGGTACGAGCAGTACTTC. This translates into CATSRDLPGYEQYF.

The rearrangement links TRBV19 to TRBJ1-2, with 8 bases aligning to TRBD1. CDR3 length: 17 amino acids. Germline V gene data show CDR1 as LNHDA and CDR2 as SQIVND (reference sequence). J was trimmed by 7 bases and V by 3 bases; bases with no gene match: 16. Here the CDR3 reads CASSMGQEKLWMRGYTF. The CDR3 DNA reads TGTGCCAGTAGTATGGGACAGGAAAAACTATGGATGCGTGGCTACACCTTC. The full variable domain, its missing parts supplied by reference TRBV19 and TRBJ1-2, is DGGITQSPKYLFRKEGQNVTLSCEQNLNHDAMYWYRQDPGQGLRLIYYSQIVNDFQKGDIAEGYSVSREKKESFPLTVTSAQKNPTAFYLCASSMGQEKLWMRGYTFGSGTRLTVV.